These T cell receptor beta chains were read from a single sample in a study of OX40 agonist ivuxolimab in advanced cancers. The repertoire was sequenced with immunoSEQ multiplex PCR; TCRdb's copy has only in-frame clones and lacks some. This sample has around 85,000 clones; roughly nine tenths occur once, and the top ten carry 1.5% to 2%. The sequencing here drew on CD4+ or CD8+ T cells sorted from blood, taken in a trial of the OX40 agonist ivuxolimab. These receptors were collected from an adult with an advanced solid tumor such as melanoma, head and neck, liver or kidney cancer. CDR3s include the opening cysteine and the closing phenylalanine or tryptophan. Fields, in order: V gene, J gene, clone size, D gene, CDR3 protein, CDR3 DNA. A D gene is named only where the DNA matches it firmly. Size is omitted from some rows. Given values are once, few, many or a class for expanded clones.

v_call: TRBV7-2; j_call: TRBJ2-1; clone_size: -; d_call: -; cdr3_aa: CASSFSGTRNEQFF; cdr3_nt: TGTGCCAGCAGCTTCTCCGGGACAAGAAATGAGCAGTTCTTC
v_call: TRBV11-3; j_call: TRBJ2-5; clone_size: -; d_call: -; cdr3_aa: CASTLGPYQETQYF; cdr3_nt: TGTGCCAGCACATTAGGCCCTTACCAAGAGACCCAGTACTTC
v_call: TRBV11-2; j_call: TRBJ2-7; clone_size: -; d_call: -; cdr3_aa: CASSYGRADLYEQYF; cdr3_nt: TGTGCCAGCAGCTACGGACGGGCTGACCTCTACGAGCAGTACTTC
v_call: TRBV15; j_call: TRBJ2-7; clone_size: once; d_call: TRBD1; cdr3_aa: CATSREDRVSYEQYF; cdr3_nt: TGTGCCACCAGCAGAGAAGACAGGGTCTCCTACGAGCAGTACTTC
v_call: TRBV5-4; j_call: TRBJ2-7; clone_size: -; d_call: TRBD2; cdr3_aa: CASRLAGGNEQYF; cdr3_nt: TGTGCCAGCAGACTAGCGGGAGGGAACGAGCAGTACTTC
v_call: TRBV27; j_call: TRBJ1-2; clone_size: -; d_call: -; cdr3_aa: CASRDGFWGYTF; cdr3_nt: TGTGCCAGCAGGGACGGGTTTTGGGGCTACACCTTC
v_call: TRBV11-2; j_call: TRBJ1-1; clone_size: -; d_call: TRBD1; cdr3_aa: CASSLSQTGARDTEAFF; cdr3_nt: TGTGCCAGCAGCTTATCTCAAACAGGGGCTAGGGACACTGAAGCTTTCTTT
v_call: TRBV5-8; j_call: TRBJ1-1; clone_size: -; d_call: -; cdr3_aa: CASSLNQVNTEAFF; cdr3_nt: TGTGCCAGCAGCTTGAACCAAGTGAACACTGAAGCTTTCTTT
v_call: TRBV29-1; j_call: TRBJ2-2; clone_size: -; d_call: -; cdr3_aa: CSVDGVNTGELFF; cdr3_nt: TGCAGCGTTGATGGGGTGAATACCGGGGAGCTGTTTTTT
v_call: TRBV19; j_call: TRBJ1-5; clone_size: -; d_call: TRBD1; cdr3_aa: CASSIEATGSNQPQHF; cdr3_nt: TGTGCCAGTAGTATAGAGGCGACAGGGAGTAATCAGCCCCAGCATTTT
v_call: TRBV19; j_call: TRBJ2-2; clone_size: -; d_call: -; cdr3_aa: CASSNRVTGELFF; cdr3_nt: TGTGCCAGTAGTAACAGGGTCACCGGGGAGCTGTTTTTT
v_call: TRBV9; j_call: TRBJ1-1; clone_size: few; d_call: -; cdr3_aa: CASSVQGRTEAFF; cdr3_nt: TGTGCCAGCAGCGTCCAGGGTCGTACTGAAGCTTTCTTT
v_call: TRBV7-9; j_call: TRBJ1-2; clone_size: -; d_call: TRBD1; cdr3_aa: CASSLVTLQGKSNYGYTF; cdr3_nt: TGTGCCAGCAGCTTAGTAACCCTACAGGGGAAGTCTAACTATGGCTACACCTTC
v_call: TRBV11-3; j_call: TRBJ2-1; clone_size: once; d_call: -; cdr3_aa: CASSPQGREGSNEQFF; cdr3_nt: TGTGCCAGCAGCCCCCAGGGGAGGGAGGGAAGCAATGAGCAGTTCTTC
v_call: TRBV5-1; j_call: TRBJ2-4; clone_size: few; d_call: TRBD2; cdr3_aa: CASSPLGTSGRGNIQYF; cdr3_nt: TGCGCCAGCAGCCCGTTAGGGACTAGCGGGAGGGGGAACATTCAGTACTTC
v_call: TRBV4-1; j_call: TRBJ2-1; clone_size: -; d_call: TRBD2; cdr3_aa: CASSQDQLLAGNNEQFF; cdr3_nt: TGCGCCAGCAGCCAAGATCAGTTGCTAGCGGGTAACAATGAGCAGTTCTTC
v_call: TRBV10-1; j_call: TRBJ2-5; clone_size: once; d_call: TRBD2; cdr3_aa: CASSAGLAGGLETQYF; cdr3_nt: TGCGCCAGCAGTGCCGGACTAGCGGGAGGGCTGGAGACCCAGTACTTC
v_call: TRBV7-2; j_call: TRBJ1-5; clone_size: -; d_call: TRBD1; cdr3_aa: CASSLWGQIYSNQPQHF; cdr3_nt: TGTGCCAGCAGCTTATGGGGACAGATTTATAGCAATCAGCCCCAGCATTTT
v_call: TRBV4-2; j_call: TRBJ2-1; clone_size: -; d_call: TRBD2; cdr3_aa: CASSQDSGRLFF; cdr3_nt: TGTGCCAGCAGCCAAGATAGCGGGAGGTTGTTCTTC
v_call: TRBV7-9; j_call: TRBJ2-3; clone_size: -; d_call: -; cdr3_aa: CASSPSRGTDTQYF; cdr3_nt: TGTGCCAGCAGCCCGAGTCGGGGCACAGATACGCAGTATTTT
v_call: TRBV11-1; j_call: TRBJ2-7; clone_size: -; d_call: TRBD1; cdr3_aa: CASSQDRGPTYEQYF; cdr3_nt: TGTGCCAGCAGTCAAGACAGGGGGCCGACCTACGAGCAGTACTTC
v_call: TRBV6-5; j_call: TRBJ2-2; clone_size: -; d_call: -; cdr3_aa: CASRKSGERGELFF; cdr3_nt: TGTGCCAGCCGCAAGTCGGGTGAAAGGGGGGAGCTGTTTTTT
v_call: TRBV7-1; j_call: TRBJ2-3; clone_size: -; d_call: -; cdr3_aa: CASSLGQPPDTQYF; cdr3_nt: TGTGCCAGCAGCTTAGGTCAGCCCCCAGATACGCAGTATTTT
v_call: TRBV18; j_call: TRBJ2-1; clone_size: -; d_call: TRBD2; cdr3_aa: CASSLALPGGGANNEQFF; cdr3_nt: TGTGCCAGCTCACTCGCCCTTCCGGGGGGAGGCGCGAACAATGAGCAGTTCTTC
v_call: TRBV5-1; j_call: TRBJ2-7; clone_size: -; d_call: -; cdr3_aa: CASSLGTASYEQYF; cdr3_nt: TGCGCCAGCAGCTTGGGGACGGCCTCCTACGAGCAGTACTTC
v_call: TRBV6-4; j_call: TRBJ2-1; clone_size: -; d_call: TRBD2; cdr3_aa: CASSALAGTYNEQFF; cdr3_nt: TGTGCCAGCAGTGCTCTAGCGGGGACTTACAATGAGCAGTTCTTC
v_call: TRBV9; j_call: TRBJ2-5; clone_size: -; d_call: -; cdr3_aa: CASSVSQGSGETQYF; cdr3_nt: TGTGCCAGCAGCGTATCTCAGGGCTCGGGAGAGACCCAGTACTTC
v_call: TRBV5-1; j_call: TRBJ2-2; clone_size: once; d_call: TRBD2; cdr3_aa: CASRAGASPGELFF; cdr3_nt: TGCGCCAGCCGAGCGGGAGCTAGCCCCGGGGAGCTGTTTTTT
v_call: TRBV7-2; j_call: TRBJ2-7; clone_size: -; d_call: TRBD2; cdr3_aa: CASSLARSSGSSYEQYF; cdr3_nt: TGTGCCAGCAGCTTAGCGCGGAGTAGCGGGAGCTCCTACGAGCAGTACTTC
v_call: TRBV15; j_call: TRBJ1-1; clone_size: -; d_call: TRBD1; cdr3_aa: CATSQGQMNTEAFF; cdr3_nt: TGTGCCACCAGCCAGGGACAGATGAACACTGAAGCTTTCTTT
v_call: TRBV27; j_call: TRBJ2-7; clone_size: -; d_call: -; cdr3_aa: CASRDTARNEQYF; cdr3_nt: TGTGCCAGCCGCGACACAGCGCGGAACGAGCAGTACTTC
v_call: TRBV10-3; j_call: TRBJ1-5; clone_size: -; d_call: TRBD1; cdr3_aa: CAISPGQGVNQPQHF; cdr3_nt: TGTGCCATCAGCCCGGGACAGGGCGTTAATCAGCCCCAGCATTTT
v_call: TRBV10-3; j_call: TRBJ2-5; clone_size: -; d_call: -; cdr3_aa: CAIRQGGPQETQYF; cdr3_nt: TGTGCCATCAGGCAGGGTGGCCCTCAAGAGACCCAGTACTTC
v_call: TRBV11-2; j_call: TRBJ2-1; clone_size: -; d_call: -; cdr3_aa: CASRSALYNEQFF; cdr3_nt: TGTGCCAGCAGGTCCGCTCTCTACAATGAGCAGTTCTTC
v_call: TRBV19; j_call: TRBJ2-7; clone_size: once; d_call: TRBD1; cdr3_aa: CAGGTGGGYEQYF; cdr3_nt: TGTGCCGGGGGGACAGGGGGAGGATACGAGCAGTACTTC
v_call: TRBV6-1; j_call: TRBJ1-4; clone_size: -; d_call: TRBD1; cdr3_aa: CASSDRGLTNEKLFF; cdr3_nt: TGTGCCAGCAGTGACAGGGGGCTTACTAATGAAAAACTGTTTTTT
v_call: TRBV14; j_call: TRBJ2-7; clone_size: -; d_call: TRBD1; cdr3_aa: CASSKGGQGGEQYF; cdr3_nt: TGTGCCAGCAGCAAAGGGGGACAGGGTGGCGAGCAGTACTTC
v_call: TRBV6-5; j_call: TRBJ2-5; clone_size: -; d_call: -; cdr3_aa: CASSYSPTDGTQYF; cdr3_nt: TGTGCCAGCAGTTACTCTCCCACAGACGGGACCCAGTACTTC
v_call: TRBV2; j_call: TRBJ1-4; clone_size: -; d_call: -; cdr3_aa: CASSETPTNEKLFF; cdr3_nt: TGTGCCAGCAGTGAGACCCCGACTAATGAAAAACTGTTTTTT
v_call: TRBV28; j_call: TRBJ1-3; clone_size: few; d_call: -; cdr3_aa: CASSSGSSGNTIYF; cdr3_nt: TGTGCCAGCAGTTCGGGGAGCTCTGGAAACACCATATATTTT
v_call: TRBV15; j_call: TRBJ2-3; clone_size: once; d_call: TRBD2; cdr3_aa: CATSRAAGLAGGGDTDTQYF; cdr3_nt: TGTGCCACCAGCAGAGCGGCGGGACTAGCGGGAGGGGGGGACACAGATACGCAGTATTTT
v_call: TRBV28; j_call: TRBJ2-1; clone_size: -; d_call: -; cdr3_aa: CASSPGINEQFF; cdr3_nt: TGTGCCAGCAGTCCGGGCATCAATGAGCAGTTCTTC
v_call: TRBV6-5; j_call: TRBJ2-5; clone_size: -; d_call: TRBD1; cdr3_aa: CASSHRGQETQYF; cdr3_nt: TGTGCCAGCAGCCACAGGGGGCAAGAGACCCAGTACTTC
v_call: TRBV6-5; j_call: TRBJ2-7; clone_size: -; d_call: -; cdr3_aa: CASSSTGISYEQYF; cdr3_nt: TGTGCCAGCAGTTCGACAGGAATCTCCTACGAGCAGTACTTC
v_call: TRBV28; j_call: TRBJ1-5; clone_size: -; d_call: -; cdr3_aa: CASSPGRISNQPQHF; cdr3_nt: TGTGCCAGCAGTCCCGGTAGGATTAGCAATCAGCCCCAGCATTTT
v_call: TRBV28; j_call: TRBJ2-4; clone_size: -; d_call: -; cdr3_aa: CASSSTLWIINIQYF; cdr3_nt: TGTGCCAGCAGTTCGACACTTTGGATAATCAACATTCAGTACTTC
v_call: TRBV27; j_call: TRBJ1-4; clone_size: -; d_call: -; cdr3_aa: CASSLDSIGEKLFF; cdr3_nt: TGTGCCAGCAGTTTGGACAGTATCGGGGAAAAACTGTTTTTT
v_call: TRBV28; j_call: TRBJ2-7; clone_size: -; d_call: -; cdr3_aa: CASSLYFEQYF; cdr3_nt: TGTGCCAGCAGTTTATACTTCGAGCAGTACTTC
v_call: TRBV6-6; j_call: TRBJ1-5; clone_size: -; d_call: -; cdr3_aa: CASSYSNSENQPQHF; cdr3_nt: TGTGCCAGCAGTTACTCCAACAGCGAGAATCAGCCCCAGCATTTT
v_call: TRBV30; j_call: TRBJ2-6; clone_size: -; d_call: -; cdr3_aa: CAWSWGFNSGANVLTF; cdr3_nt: TGTGCCTGGAGTTGGGGCTTTAACTCTGGGGCCAACGTCCTGACTTTC
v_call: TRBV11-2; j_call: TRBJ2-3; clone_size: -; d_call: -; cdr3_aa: CASSQTEVTDTQYF; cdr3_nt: TGTGCCAGCAGCCAGACGGAGGTCACAGATACGCAGTATTTT
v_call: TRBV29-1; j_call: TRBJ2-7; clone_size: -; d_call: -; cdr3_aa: CSVEGSSYEQYF; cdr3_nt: TGCAGCGTTGAGGGTAGCTCCTACGAGCAGTACTTC
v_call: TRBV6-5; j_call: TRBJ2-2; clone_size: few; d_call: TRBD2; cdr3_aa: CASSIAGRVSGELFF; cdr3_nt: TGTGCCAGCAGCATAGCGGGAAGAGTAAGCGGGGAGCTGTTTTTT
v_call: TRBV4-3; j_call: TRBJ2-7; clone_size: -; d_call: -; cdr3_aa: CASSQDAAAYEQYF; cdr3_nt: TGCGCCAGCAGCCAAGACGCAGCGGCCTACGAGCAGTACTTC
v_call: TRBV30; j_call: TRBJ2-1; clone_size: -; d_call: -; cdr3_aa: CAWRDLRTKINNEQFF; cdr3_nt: TGTGCCTGGAGGGACCTCCGGACCAAAATTAACAATGAGCAGTTCTTC
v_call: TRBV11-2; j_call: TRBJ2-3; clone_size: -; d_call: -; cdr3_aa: CASSPSPARTDTQYF; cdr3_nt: TGTGCCAGCAGCCCCAGTCCTGCTCGCACAGATACGCAGTATTTT
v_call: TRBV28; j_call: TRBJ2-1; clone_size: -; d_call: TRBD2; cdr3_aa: CASSGGVAGDFNEQFF; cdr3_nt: TGTGCCAGCAGTGGAGGAGTAGCGGGAGACTTCAATGAGCAGTTCTTC
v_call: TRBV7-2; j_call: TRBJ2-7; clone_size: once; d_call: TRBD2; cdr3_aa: CASSPKTSGTYEQYF; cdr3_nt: TGTGCCAGCAGCCCGAAGACTAGCGGAACTTACGAGCAGTACTTC
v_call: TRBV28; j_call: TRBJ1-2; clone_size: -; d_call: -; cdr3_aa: CASVSGSYGYTF; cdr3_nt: TGTGCCAGCGTATCGGGGTCCTATGGCTACACCTTC
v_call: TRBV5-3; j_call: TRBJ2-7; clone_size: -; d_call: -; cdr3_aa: CARRDGDKDSYEQYF; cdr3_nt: TGTGCCAGAAGGGATGGGGACAAAGACTCCTACGAGCAGTACTTC